This record looks at one T cell receptor beta chain sequence and its context. From germline, CDR1 is MGHRA and CDR2 YSYEKL. This CDR3 region has 15 residues. After removal of 1 base from V and 7 bases from J, the junction contained 7 bases not matched to a gene. An input of roughly 0.5 to 1 ug of RNA was subjected to reverse transcription using random hexamers. One entry per CDR3 protein results from TCRdb running MiXCR on the immunoSEQ multiplex PCR reads. Of 140,000 to 150,000 distinct CDR3 sequences in the sample, 90% to 97% were seen once. The data stem from a study of CD8 T cells in Susac syndrome.

The clonotype was recovered from a human donor with Susac syndrome. This chain links TRBV4-1 with TRBJ2-7; 10 nucleotides align to TRBD2. Source material: CD4+ T cells from PBMCs. CDR3 sequence: CASSQGSGGAEEQYF. In DNA form, the CDR3 reads TGCGCCAGCAGCCAAGGGAGCGGGGGGGCCGAGGAGCAGTACTTC.